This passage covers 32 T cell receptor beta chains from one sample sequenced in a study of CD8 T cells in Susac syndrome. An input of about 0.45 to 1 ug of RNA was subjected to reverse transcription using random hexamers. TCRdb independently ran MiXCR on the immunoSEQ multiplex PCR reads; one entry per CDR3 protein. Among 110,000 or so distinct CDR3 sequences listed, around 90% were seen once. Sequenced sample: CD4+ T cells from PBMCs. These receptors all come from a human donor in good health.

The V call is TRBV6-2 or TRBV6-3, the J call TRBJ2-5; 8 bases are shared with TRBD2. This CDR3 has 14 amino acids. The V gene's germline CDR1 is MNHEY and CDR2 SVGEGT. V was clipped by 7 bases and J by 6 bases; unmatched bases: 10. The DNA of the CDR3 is TGTGCCAGCATGCCAAGCGGGAGTGGCAAGACCCAGTACTTC. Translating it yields CASMPSGSGKTQYF.

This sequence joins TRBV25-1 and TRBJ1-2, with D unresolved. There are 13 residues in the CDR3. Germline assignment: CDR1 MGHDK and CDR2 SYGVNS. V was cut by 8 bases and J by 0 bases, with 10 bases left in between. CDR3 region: CASEQATNYGYTF. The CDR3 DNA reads TGTGCCAGCGAGCAGGCTACTAACTATGGCTACACCTTC.

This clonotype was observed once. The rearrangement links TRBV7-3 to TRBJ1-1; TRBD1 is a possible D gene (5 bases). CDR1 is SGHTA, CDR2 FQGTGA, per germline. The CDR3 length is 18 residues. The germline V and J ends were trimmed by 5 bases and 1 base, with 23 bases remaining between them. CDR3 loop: CASSARTDTAPSNTEAFF. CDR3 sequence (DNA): TGTGCCAGCAGCGCTCGGACGGACACCGCGCCATCGAACACTGAAGCTTTCTTT.

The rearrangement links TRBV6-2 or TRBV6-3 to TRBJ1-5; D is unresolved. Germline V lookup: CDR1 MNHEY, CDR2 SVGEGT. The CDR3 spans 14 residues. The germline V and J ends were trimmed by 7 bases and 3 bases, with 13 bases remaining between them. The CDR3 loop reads CASTQATSNQPQHF. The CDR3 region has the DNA TGTGCCAGCACCCAGGCGACCTCCAATCAGCCCCAGCATTTT.

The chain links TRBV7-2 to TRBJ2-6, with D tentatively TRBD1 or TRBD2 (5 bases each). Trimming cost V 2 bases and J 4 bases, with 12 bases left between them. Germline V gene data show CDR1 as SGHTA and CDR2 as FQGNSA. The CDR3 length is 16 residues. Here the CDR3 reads CASSLLLGTGANVLTF. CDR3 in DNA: TGTGCCAGCAGCTTACTTTTGGGGACCGGGGCCAACGTCCTGACTTTC.

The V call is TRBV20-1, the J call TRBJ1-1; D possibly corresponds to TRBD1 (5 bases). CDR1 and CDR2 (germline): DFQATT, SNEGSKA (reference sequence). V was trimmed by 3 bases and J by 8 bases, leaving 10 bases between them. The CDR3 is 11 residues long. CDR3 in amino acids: CSASGGREAFF. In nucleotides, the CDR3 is TGCAGTGCTAGTGGGGGGAGAGAAGCTTTCTTT.

The CDR3 nucleotides are TGCAGCGTTGATGGGGGGACATATGGCTACACCTTC. Its protein is CSVDGGTYGYTF. V usage is TRBV29-1 and J usage is TRBJ1-2; weak D call: TRBD1 (6 bases). V was cut by 3 bases and J by 5 bases, with 10 bases left in between. Per the germline V gene, CDR1 is SQVTM and CDR2 is ANQGSEA. The CDR3 consists of 12 residues.

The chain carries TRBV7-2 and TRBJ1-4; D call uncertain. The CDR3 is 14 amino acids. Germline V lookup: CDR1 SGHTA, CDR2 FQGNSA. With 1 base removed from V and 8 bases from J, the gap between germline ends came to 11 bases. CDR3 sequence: CASSLVGKEEKLFF. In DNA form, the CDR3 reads TGTGCCAGCAGCTTAGTCGGCAAGGAGGAAAAACTGTTTTTT.

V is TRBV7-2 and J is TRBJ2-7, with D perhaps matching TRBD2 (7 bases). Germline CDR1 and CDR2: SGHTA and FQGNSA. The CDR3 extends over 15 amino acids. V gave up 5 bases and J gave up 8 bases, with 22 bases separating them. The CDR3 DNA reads TGTGCCAGCAGCCTAGAAATTGGGGGAGGGGGGCAGCAGTACTTC. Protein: CASSLEIGGGGQQYF.

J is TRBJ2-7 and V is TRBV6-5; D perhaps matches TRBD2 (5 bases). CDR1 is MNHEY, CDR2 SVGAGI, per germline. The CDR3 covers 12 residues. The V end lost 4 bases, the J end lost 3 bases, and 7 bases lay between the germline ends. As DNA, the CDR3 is TGTGCCAGCAGTTCGGCGGGCTACGAGCAGTACTTC. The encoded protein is CASSSAGYEQYF.

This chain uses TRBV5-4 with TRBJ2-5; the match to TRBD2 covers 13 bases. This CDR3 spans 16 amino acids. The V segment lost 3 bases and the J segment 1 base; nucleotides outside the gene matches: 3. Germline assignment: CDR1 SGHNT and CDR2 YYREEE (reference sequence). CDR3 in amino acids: CASSWTSGSFQETQYF. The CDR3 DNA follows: TGTGCCAGCAGCTGGACTAGCGGGAGTTTCCAAGAGACCCAGTACTTC.

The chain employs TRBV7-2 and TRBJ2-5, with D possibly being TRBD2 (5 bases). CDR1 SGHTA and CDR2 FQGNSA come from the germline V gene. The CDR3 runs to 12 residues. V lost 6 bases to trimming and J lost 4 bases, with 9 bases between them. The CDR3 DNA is TGTGCCAGCAGTTTACGGGGAGAGACCCAGTACTTC. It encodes CASSLRGETQYF.

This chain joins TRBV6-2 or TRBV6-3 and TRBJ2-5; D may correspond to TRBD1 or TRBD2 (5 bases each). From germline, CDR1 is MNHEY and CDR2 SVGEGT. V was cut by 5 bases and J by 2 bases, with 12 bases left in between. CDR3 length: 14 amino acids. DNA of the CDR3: TGTGCCAGCAGTCCTGGGACGTCTCAAGAGACCCAGTACTTC. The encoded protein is CASSPGTSQETQYF.

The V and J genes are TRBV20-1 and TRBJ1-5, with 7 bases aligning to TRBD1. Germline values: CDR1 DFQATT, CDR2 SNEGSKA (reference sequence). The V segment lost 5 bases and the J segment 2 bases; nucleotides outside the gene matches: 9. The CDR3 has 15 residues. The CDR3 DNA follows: TGCAGTGCTGCCAGGGGGGGAAGTGGCAATCAGCCCCAGCATTTT. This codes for CSAARGGSGNQPQHF.

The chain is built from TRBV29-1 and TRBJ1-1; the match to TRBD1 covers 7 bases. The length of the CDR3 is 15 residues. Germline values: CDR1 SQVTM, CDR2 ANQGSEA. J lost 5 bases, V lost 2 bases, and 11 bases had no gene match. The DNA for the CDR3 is TGCAGCGTTGAAAGGAGGAGGGGACAGTTAACTGAAGCTTTCTTT. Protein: CSVERRRGQLTEAFF.

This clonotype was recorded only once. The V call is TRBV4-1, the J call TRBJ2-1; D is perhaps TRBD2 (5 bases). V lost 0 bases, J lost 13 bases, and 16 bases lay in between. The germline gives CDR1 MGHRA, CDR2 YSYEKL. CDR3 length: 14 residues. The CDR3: CASSQDPGNVPQFF. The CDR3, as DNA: TGCGCCAGCAGCCAAGATCCGGGGAACGTTCCCCAGTTCTTC.

CDR3 coding DNA: TGTGCCAGCAGCTTAGCGCCAGGAAACTATGGCTACACCTTC. It specifies CASSLAPGNYGYTF. The chain carries TRBV7-9 and TRBJ1-2, with D unclear. Germline V gene lookup returns CDR1 SEHNR and CDR2 FQNEAQ (reference sequence). Trimming cost V 0 bases and J 2 bases, with 7 bases left between them. The CDR3 is made up of 14 amino acids.

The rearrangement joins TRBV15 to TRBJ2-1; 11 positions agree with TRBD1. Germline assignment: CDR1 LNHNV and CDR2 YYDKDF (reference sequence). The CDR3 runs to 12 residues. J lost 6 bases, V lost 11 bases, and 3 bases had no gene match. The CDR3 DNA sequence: TGTGCCCTAGGGACAGGGGGCAATGAGCAGTTCTTC. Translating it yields CALGTGGNEQFF.

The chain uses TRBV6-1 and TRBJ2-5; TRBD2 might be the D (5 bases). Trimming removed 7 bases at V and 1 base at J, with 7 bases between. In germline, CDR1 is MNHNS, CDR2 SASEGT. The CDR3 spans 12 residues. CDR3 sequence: CASKSGQETQYF. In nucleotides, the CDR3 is TGTGCCAGCAAAAGCGGCCAAGAGACCCAGTACTTC.

The CDR3 sequence is CASRVIRTPMNTEAFF. CDR3 DNA: TGTGCCAGCAGAGTTATTCGGACACCAATGAACACTGAAGCTTTCTTT. The V gene is TRBV28, the J gene TRBJ1-1; tentative D call: TRBD1 (5 bases). The CDR3 consists of 16 residues. Trimming removed 6 bases from V and 0 bases from J, with 17 bases in between. The germline V gene encodes CDR1 MDHEN and CDR2 SYDVKM. The variable domain in full, completed from reference TRBV28 and TRBJ1-1, reads DVKVTQSSRYLVKRTGEKVFLECVQDMDHENMFWYRQDPGLGLRLIYFSYDVKMKEKGDIPEGYSVSREKKERFSLILESASTNQTSMYLCASRVIRTPMNTEAFFGQGTRLTVV.

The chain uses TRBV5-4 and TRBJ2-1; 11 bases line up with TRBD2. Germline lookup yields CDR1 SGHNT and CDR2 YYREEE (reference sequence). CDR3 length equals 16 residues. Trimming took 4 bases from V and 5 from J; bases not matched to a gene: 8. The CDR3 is CASSRFSGGAHNEQFF. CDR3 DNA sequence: TGTGCCAGCAGCAGATTTAGCGGGGGGGCCCACAATGAGCAGTTCTTC.

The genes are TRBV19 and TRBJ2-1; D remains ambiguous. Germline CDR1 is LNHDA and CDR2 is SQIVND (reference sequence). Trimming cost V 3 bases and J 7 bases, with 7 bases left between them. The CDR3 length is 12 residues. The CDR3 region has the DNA TGTGCCAGTAGTATTGACCGTAATGAGCAGTTCTTC. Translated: CASSIDRNEQFF.

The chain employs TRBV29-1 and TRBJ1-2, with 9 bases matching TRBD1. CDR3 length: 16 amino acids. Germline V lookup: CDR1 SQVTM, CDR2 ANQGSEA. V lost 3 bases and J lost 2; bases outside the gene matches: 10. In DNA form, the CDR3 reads TGCAGCGTTGATGATGGGGACAGGGCAGTCAACTATGGCTACACCTTC. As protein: CSVDDGDRAVNYGYTF.

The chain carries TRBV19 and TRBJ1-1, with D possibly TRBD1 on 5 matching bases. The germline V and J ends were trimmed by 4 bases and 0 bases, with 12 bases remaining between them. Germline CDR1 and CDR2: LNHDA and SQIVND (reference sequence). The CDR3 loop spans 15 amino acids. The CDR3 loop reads CASSNRRQLNTEAFF. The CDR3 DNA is TGTGCCAGTAGTAACCGCCGACAGTTGAACACTGAAGCTTTCTTT. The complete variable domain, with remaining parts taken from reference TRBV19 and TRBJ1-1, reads DGGITQSPKYLFRKEGQNVTLSCEQNLNHDAMYWYRQDPGQGLRLIYYSQIVNDFQKGDIAEGYSVSREKKESFPLTVTSAQKNPTAFYLCASSNRRQLNTEAFFGQGTRLTVV.

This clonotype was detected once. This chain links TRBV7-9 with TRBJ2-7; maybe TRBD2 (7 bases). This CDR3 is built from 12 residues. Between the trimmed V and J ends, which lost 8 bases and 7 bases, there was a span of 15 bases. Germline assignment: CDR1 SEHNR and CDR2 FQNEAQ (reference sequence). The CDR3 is CASGQGRVEQYF. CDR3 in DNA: TGTGCCAGCGGCCAGGGGAGGGTTGAGCAGTACTTC.

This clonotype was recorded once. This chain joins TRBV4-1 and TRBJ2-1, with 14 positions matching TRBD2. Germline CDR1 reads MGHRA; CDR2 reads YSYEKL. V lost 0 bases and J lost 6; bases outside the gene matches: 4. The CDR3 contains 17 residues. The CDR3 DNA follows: TGCGCCAGCAGCCAAGAAGAGACTAGCGGGAGGGCCAATGAGCAGTTCTTC. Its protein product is CASSQEETSGRANEQFF.

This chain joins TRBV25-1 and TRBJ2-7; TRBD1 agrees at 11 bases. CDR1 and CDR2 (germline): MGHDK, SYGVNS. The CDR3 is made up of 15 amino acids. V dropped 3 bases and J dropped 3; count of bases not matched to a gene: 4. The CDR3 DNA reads TGTGCCAGCAGTGAGCCGGGACAGGGGGACTACGAGCAGTACTTC. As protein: CASSEPGQGDYEQYF.

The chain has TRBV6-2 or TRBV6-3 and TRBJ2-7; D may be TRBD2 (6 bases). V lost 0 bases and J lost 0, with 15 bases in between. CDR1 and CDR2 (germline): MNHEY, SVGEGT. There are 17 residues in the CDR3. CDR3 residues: CASSYSYAGPASYEQYF. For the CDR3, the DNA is TGTGCCAGCAGTTACTCGTACGCGGGACCTGCCTCCTACGAGCAGTACTTC.

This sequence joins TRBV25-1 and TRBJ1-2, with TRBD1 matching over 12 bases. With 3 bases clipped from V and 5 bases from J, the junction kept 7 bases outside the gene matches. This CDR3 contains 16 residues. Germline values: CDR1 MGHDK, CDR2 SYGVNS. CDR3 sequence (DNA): TGTGCCAGCAGTGATGCCGGGACAGGGGGCGTATATGGCTACACCTTC. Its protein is CASSDAGTGGVYGYTF.

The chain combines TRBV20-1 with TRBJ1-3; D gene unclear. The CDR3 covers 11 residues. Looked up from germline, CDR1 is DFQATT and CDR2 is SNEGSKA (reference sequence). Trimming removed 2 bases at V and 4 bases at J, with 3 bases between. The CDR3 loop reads CSARTGNTIYF. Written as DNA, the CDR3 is TGCAGTGCTAGAACCGGAAACACCATATATTTT.

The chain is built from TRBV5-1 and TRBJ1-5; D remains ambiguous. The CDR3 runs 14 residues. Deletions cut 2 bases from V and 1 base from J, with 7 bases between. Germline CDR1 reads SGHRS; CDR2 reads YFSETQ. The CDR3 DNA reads TGCGCCAGCAGCTTCGATGCGAGCAATCAGCCCCAGCATTTT. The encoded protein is CASSFDASNQPQHF.

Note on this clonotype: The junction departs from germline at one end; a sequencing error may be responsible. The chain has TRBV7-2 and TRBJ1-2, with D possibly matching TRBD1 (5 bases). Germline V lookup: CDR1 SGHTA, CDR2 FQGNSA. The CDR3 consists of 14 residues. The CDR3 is CASSLSGGNSGYTF. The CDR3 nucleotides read TGTGCCAGCAGCTTAAGCGGGGGGAACTCTGGCTACACCTTC.